This T cell receptor beta chain was obtained from a study of blood T cell repertoires in COVID-19. Background on the study: There were acute and convalescent COVID-19 samples, and they came from the United States, Italy and Spain. From T cells, B-cell-depleted T cells, or PBMCs came the material, which was cDNA or gDNA.

Germline V lookup: CDR1 MNHEY, CDR2 SMNVEV (reference sequence). V was trimmed by 7 bases and J by 6 bases, leaving 16 bases between them. CDR3 length: 15 amino acids. Original processing notes: Scientists estimated how many nucleated cells there were by amplifying reference gene primers. Measured with immunoSEQ multiplex PCR; TCRdb has only the in-frame clones, and not every one. Clonal size and the V and J genes are those of that table, whereas D and trimming came from the DNA. The sample yields 200,000 or so clones, roughly 80% seen once. V usage is TRBV27 and J usage is TRBJ1-6; D is perhaps TRBD1 (5 bases). This clonotype was obtained from a man between 60 and 75 years old with active or convalescent COVID-19. Sequences were obtained from peripheral blood. The CDR3 loop reads CASTLGAAANSPLHF. CDR3 in DNA: TGTGCCAGCACCCTAGGGGCGGCAGCTAATTCACCCCTCCACTTT.